The TCR beta chain described here comes from a study of vaccination and CD4 T cells after COVID-19. In the study overall: Overlapping spike peptides of SARS-CoV-2, HCoV-NL63, HCoV-OC43 and HCoV-229E stimulated the cells.

The treatment here: roughly 10-day PBMC culture with coronavirus spike peptide pools or control peptides (ViraFEST assay). Expansion of antigen-specific T cells with peptide pools by ViraFEST preceded sequencing of TCRs. The Oncomine TCR Beta short-read assay sequenced DNA from cultured CD4+ T cells. TCRdb reprocessed the PCR reads with MiXCR, giving one entry per CDR3 protein. Of several thousand distinct CDR3 sequences listed, around 20% are singletons. A word on this clonotype: Antigen: not known.

The CDR3 sequence is 14 residues long. V shed 5 bases and J 2 bases; nucleotides not matched to a gene: 6. Looked up from germline, CDR1 is DFQATT and CDR2 is SNEGSKA (reference sequence). Study-wide results and caveats: SARS-CoV-2-reactive clonotypes rose nonsignificantly, with the median going from around 20 to 38.

The sample comprised CD4+ T cells from blood, cultured in vitro. The chain carries TRBV20-1 and TRBJ1-5, with 7 bases matching TRBD1. The source is a human donor who had recovered from COVID-19. The CDR3 region has the DNA TGCAGTGCTTTGGCTGGACAGGGCAATCAGCCCCAGCATTTT. This translates into CSALAGQGNQPQHF.